Below, one TCR beta chain is given with its context. The CDR3 sequence is 17 residues long. V shed 1 base and J 3 bases; nucleotides not matched to a gene: 10. Germline assignment: CDR1 SGHRS and CDR2 YFSETQ. These data originate in a study of blood T cells in healthy people across ages. A J-beta primer mix and a sample-barcoded 5' primer were used in a second PCR of roughly 6 to 11 cycles. TCRdb re-called the 5' RACE reads with MiXCR, one entry per CDR3 protein. The sample lists 920,000 or so distinct CDR3 sequences, more than 40% occurring once. Each sample gave at least 6.5 million isolated PBMCs. The sequence came from a woman aged 60-75 years in good health. The specimen was blood. The chain employs TRBV5-1 and TRBJ2-1; 7 bases align to TRBD2. The DNA for the CDR3 is TGCGCCAGCAGCTTGATAGGCGGGAGAGCAGGCTACAATGAGCAGTTCTTC. Amino acids: CASSLIGGRAGYNEQFF. Variable domain in full (rest from reference TRBV5-1 and TRBJ2-1): KAGVTQTPRYLIKTRGQQVTLSCSPISGHRSVSWYQQTPGQGLQFLFEYFSETQRNKGNFPGRFSGRQFSNSRSEMNVSTLELGDSALYLCASSLIGGRAGYNEQFFGPGTRLTVL.